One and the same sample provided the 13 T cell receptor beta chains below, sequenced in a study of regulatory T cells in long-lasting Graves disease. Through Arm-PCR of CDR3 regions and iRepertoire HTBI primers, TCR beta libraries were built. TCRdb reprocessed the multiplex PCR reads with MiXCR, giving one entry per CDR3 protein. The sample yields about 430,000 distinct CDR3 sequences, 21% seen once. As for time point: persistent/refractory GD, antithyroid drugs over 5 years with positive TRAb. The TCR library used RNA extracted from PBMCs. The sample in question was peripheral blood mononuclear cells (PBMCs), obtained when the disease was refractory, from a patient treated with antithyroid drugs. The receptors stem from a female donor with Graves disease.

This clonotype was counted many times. The CDR3 DNA sequence: TGTGCCTGGAGTGCGGGAGGGTTCCCAGAGACCCAGTACTTC. Residues: CAWSAGGFPETQYF. This sequence joins TRBV30 and TRBJ2-5, with 8 bases that match TRBD2. Germline loops: CDR1 GTSNPN, CDR2 SVGIG (reference sequence). With 1 base clipped from V and 4 bases from J, the junction kept 5 bases outside the gene matches. The CDR3 is 14 amino acids.

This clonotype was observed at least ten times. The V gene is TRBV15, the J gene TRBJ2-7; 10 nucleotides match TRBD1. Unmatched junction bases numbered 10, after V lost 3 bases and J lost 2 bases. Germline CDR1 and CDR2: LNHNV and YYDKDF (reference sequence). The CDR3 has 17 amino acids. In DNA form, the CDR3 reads TGTGCCACCAGCAGGTCCCCCGGACAGGGGGAGCCCTACGAGCAGTACTTC. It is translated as CATSRSPGQGEPYEQYF.

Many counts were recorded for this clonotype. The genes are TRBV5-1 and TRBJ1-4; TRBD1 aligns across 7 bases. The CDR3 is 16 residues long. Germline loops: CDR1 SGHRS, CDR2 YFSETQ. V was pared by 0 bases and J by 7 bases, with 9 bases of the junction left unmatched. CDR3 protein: CASSLETAGGSEKLFF. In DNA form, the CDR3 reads TGCGCCAGCAGCTTGGAAACGGCAGGGGGGAGTGAAAAACTGTTTTTT.

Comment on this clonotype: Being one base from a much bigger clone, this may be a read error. The CDR3, as DNA: TGTGCCGGCAGCCCCGGCGGATTGCTGGGGGGCTACACCTTC. Translation: CAGSPGGLLGGYTF. The chain combines TRBV7-2 with TRBJ1-2; D unclear. CDR1 SGHTA and CDR2 FQGNSA come from the germline V gene. The CDR3 length is 14 residues.

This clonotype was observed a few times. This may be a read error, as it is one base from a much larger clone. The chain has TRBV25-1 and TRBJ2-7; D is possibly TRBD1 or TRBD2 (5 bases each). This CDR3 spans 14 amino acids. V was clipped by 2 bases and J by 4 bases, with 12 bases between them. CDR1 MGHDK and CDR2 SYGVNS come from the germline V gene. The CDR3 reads CASSEVGTTYEQYF. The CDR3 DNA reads TGTGCCAGCAGTGAAGTGGGGACCACTTACGAGCAGTACTTC.

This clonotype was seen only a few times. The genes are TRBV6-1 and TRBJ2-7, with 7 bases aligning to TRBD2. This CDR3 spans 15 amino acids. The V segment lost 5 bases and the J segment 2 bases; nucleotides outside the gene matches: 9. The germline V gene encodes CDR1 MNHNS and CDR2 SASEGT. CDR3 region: CASSPSSLAAYEQYF. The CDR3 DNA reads TGTGCCAGCAGTCCCTCGTCCCTAGCGGCCTACGAGCAGTACTTC.

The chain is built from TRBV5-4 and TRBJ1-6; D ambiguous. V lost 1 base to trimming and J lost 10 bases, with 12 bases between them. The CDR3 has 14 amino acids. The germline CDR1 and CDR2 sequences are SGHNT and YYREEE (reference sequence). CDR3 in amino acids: CASSLRELHSPLHF. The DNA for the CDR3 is TGTGCCAGCAGCTTGAGGGAACTTCACTCACCCCTCCACTTT.

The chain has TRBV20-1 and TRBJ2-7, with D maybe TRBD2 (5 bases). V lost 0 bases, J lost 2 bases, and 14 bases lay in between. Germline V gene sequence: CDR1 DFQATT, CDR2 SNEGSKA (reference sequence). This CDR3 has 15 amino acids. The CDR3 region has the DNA TGCAGTGCTAGAGATTTTGCGGGTTATACCTACGAGCAGTACTTC. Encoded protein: CSARDFAGYTYEQYF.

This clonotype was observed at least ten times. CDR3 sequence reads: CASSYRVGGGNGYTF. As DNA, the CDR3 is TGTGCCAGCAGTTATCGTGTCGGGGGAGGAAATGGCTACACCTTC. This chain joins TRBV6-5 and TRBJ1-2, with D possibly being TRBD1 (5 bases). Trimming took 3 bases from V and 6 from J, leaving 17 bases between them. This CDR3 is built from 15 residues. Germline-derived CDR1 and CDR2 are MNHEY and SVGAGI.

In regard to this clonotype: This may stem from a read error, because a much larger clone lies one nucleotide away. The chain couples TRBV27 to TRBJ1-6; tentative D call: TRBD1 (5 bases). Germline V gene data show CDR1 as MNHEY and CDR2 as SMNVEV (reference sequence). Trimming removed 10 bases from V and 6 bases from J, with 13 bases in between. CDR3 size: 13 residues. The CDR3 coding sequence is TGTGCCACCCGTCGGACAAGTAATTCACCCCTCCACTTT. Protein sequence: CATRRTSNSPLHF.

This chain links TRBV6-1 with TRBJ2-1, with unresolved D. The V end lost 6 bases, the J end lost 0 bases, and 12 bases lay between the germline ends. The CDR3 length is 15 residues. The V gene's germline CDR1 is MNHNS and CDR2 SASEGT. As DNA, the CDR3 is TGTGCCAGCAGCCCCCGGGTGGTCTCCTACAATGAGCAGTTCTTC. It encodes CASSPRVVSYNEQFF.

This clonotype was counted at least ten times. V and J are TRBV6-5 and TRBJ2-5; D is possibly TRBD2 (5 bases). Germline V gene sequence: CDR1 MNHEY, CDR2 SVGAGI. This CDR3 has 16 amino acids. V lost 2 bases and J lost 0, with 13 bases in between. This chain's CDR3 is CASSYVGSGYQETQYF. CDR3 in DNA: TGTGCCAGCAGTTACGTGGGGTCGGGGTACCAAGAGACCCAGTACTTC.

The CDR3 DNA follows: TGCAGTGCTAGAGCCCCAGCCTCCTATAATTCACCCCTCCACTTT. Translation gives CSARAPASYNSPLHF. J is TRBJ1-6 and V is TRBV20-1; no definite D call. The CDR3 loop spans 15 amino acids. With 1 base removed from V and 0 bases from J, the gap between germline ends came to 7 bases. The germline V gene encodes CDR1 DFQATT and CDR2 SNEGSKA (reference sequence).